This T cell receptor (beta chain) stems from a study of T cell responses to AZD1222 COVID-19 vaccine. General observations from the study: Sampling that yielded the repertoires occurred only after the peak T cell response. Unmutated variant regions reportedly attract nearly half of all spike-specific TCRs. Spike regions recognized by vaccine-associated CD4 TCRs spanned the protein, led by 160-218 and 743-854. There were mostly white British donors and more females than males, and clonal diversity was possibly underestimated.

V was trimmed by 2 bases and J by 2 bases, leaving 12 bases between them. Germline V CDR1 and CDR2: MNHEY, SMNVEV (reference sequence). The CDR3 consists of 15 residues. As to this clone: What it recognizes is unknown.

The method was immunoSEQ multiplex PCR; TCRdb's version includes in-frame clones alone and lacks a portion of them. The sample includes about 270,000 clones, around 93% of them seen just once. Sequencing used peripheral blood, obtained 28 days after the second AZD1222 dose. The sequence was collected from an adult who received the AZD1222 COVID-19 vaccine. V gene TRBV27 combines with J gene TRBJ1-1; D remains unclear. The CDR3 nucleotides are TGTGCCAGCAGTTTAGGTGGAGTAATAAACACTGAAGCTTTCTTT. Protein sequence: CASSLGGVINTEAFF.